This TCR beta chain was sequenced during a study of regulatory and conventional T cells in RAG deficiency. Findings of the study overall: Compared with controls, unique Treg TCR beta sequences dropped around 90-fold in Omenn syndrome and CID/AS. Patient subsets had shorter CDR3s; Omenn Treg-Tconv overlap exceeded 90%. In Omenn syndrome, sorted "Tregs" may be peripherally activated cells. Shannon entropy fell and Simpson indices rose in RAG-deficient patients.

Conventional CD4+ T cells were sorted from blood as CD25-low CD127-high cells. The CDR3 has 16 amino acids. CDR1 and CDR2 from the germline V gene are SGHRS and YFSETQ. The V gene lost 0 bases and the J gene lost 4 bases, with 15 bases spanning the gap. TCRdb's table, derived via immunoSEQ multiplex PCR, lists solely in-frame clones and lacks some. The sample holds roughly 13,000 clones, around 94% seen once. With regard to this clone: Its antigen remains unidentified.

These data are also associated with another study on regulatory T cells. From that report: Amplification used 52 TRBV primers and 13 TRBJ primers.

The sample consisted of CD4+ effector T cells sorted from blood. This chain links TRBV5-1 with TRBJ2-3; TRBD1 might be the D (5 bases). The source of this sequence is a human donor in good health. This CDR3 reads CASSLVGQTGPDTQYF. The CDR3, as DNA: TGCGCCAGCAGCTTGGTTGGACAAACCGGCCCAGATACGCAGTATTTT.